Following are 6 T cell receptor beta chains from one sample sequenced in a study of blood T cells in healthy people across ages. PCR was performed a second time for roughly 6 to 12 cycles using a sample-barcoded 5' primer and a J-beta primer mix. One entry per CDR3 protein, called by TCRdb with MiXCR from the 5' RACE reads. The table shows approximately 1,700,000 distinct CDR3 sequences, with 35% to 50% occurring only once. Input material: blood. These receptors were obtained from a human donor in good health.

The V and J genes are TRBV6-5 and TRBJ1-4; TRBD1 matches 7 bases. The J segment lost 5 bases and the V segment lost 6 bases, leaving 3 bases of the junction unmatched. Germline V gives CDR1 MNHEY, CDR2 SVGAGI. CDR3 length equals 13 residues. The CDR3 DNA is TGTGCCAGCAGCGCGACAGGGAATGAAAAACTGTTTTTT. Protein: CASSATGNEKLFF.

This rearrangement joins TRBV7-3 to TRBJ2-2; D is perhaps TRBD1 or TRBD2 (5 bases each). The V gene lost 4 bases and the J gene lost 2 bases, with 8 bases spanning the gap. In germline, CDR1 is SGHTA, CDR2 FQGTGA. The length of the CDR3 is 14 residues. The CDR3 DNA follows: TGTGCCAGCAGCTGGGACCCTAACACCGGGGAGCTGTTTTTT. This translates into CASSWDPNTGELFF.

This chain connects TRBV3-1 to TRBJ1-2, with D possibly TRBD1 on 5 matching bases. Trimming took 1 base from V and 8 from J, leaving 20 bases between them. CDR3 length equals 16 residues. Per germline, CDR1 LGHDT and CDR2 YNNKEL (reference sequence). CDR3 sequence (DNA): TGTGCCAGCAGCCAAGGAGGTACCTGGACAATAAACGGCTACACCTTC. Encoded protein: CASSQGGTWTINGYTF.

This clonotype was seen a few times. The gene calls are TRBV20-1 and TRBJ1-2; D possibly corresponds to TRBD1 (6 bases). This CDR3 comprises 12 residues. Germline assignment: CDR1 DFQATT and CDR2 SNEGSKA (reference sequence). The CDR3 nucleotides are TGCAGCGGGACAAACGACAACTATGGCTACACCTTC. Translating it yields CSGTNDNYGYTF.

Only a few counts were recorded for this clonotype. DNA of the CDR3: TGTGCCAGCAGCCCGGCTAGCGGGGCATCCTACAATGAGCAGTTCTTC. It yields the protein CASSPASGASYNEQFF. The chain couples TRBV12-3 or TRBV12-4 to TRBJ2-1; TRBD2 agrees at 9 bases. With V trimmed by 6 bases and J by 1 base, 7 bases remained unmatched. The CDR3 contains 16 residues.

The V and J genes are TRBV18 and TRBJ1-5; no clear D gene. The CDR3 extends over 15 amino acids. From germline, CDR1 is KGHSH and CDR2 LQKENI. Trimming took off 6 bases at V and 4 bases at J, with 16 bases between the two ends. The CDR3, as DNA: TGTGCCAGCTCTTACCAGCGGGGAACAAATCAGCCCCAGCATTTT. Protein product: CASSYQRGTNQPQHF.